Listed below are T cell receptor beta chains from one sample, sequenced in a study of early T cells in non-severe SARS-CoV-2 infection. Each CDR3 protein is one row after TCRdb ran MiXCR on the 5' RACE reads. The sample contains tens of thousands of distinct CDR3 sequences, 4.5% to 5.5% of which appear only once. The sample comprised whole blood. The receptors were gathered from an adult who was a healthcare worker with PCR-confirmed SARS-CoV-2 infection or an uninfected control (not recorded which). CDR3s include the opening cysteine and the closing phenylalanine or tryptophan. The D gene is left open where the match is weak. The size entry is marked missing in some rows and otherwise reads once, few, many or a size class.

j_call clone_size v_call d_call cdr3_nt cdr3_aa
TRBJ2-6 many TRBV6-2/TRBV6-3 TRBD1 TGTGCCAGCACGGACAGGATCTCTGGGGCCAACGTCCTGACTTTC CASTDRISGANVLTF
TRBJ1-6 NA TRBV6-1 TRBD1 TGTGCCAGCAGGGTTGGGACAGGGGATAATTCACCCCTCCACTTT CASRVGTGDNSPLHF
TRBJ2-5 few TRBV5-4 NA TGTGCCAGCAGCTTGCATAACGGAAAAGAGACCCAGTACTTC CASSLHNGKETQYF
TRBJ2-1 NA TRBV2 TRBD2 TGTGCCAGCACGGCACTAGCGGGAGGTTATGAGCAGTTCTTC CASTALAGGYEQFF
TRBJ2-5 few TRBV10-3 TRBD2 TGTGCCATCAGTGATGGACTAGCCCAAGAGACCCAGTACTTC CAISDGLAQETQYF
TRBJ2-7 NA TRBV27 TRBD1 TGTGCCAGCAGCCCCTCCCCGGCAGGGGGCTTCGAGCAGTACTTC CASSPSPAGGFEQYF
TRBJ1-6 many TRBV27 NA TGTGCCAGCAGTTTAAGGCCGGGAGGATATATTGATTCACCCCTCCACTTT CASSLRPGGYIDSPLHF
TRBJ2-3 many TRBV27 NA TGTGCCAGCAGTTCGACCGCGGCGGATACGCAGTATTTT CASSSTAADTQYF
TRBJ1-6 many TRBV7-8 NA TGTGCCAGCAGCGTAAACGTAATTGGACGGATTAATTCACCCCTCCACTTT CASSVNVIGRINSPLHF
TRBJ1-5 NA TRBV6-2/TRBV6-3 NA TGTGCCAGCAGTTACTCTTCTAGGCCCCAGCATTTT CASSYSSRPQHF
TRBJ2-7 NA TRBV5-1 NA TGCGCCAGCAGCTTTAGTCCCGCCTACGAGCAGTACTTC CASSFSPAYEQYF
TRBJ2-3 many TRBV7-8 NA TGTGCCAGCAGCTTATGGGGAAGCACAGATACGCAGTATTTT CASSLWGSTDTQYF
TRBJ1-1 NA TRBV29-1 NA TGCAGCGTTGTAGGACCACTGTCGAACACTGAAGCTTTCTTT CSVVGPLSNTEAFF
TRBJ2-5 many TRBV7-6 TRBD1 TGTGCCAGCAGTCGGACAGGTCAAGAGACCCAGTACTTC CASSRTGQETQYF
TRBJ2-1 NA TRBV7-9 NA TGTGCCAGCAGCTTAAAGGGGGACAATGAGCAGTTCTTC CASSLKGDNEQFF
TRBJ2-1 medium-sized TRBV11-2 NA TGTGCCAGCAGCCCGGCGGGCACTAGCTACTACAATGAGCAGTTCTTC CASSPAGTSYYNEQFF
TRBJ2-5 many TRBV7-3 NA TGTGCCAGCAGCACCCAGGAATCTGGGACCCAGTACTTC CASSTQESGTQYF
TRBJ2-1 many TRBV7-3 TRBD2 TGTGCCAGCAGCTTAAGTCCTAGCGGGAGAACCAATGAGCAGTTCTTC CASSLSPSGRTNEQFF
TRBJ2-2 many TRBV20-1 NA TGCAGTGCTAGACCTAGTTGGGGCACCGGGGAGCTGTTTTTT CSARPSWGTGELFF
TRBJ2-1 NA TRBV11-2 TRBD1 TGTGCCAGCAGCTTAGAAGGGACAGGGTTTTACAATGAGCAGTTCTTC CASSLEGTGFYNEQFF
TRBJ2-7 many TRBV20-1 NA TGCAGTGCTAGTAGCGTAAAGACCTACGAGCAGTACTTC CSASSVKTYEQYF
TRBJ2-3 many TRBV11-3 TRBD1 TGTGCCAGCAGCTTAGTACAGGGGGCGGCAGATACGCAGTATTTT CASSLVQGAADTQYF
TRBJ2-1 many TRBV28 TRBD1 TGTGCCAGCAGTACCCTACAAGGGACAGGAAAGGATTTCAATGAGCAGTTCTTC CASSTLQGTGKDFNEQFF
TRBJ2-7 many TRBV6-1 TRBD2 TGTGCCAGCAGTGAACGGACTAGCGGGCCCTACGAGCAGTACTTC CASSERTSGPYEQYF
TRBJ2-4 many TRBV7-2 TRBD2 TGTGCCAGCAGCTTAGGAGGAGCGGGAGGCCCCCAGCACATTCAGTACTTC CASSLGGAGGPQHIQYF